Here is one T cell receptor beta chain with its context. This sample is drawn from a study of blood T cell repertoires in COVID-19. Clones were read by immunoSEQ multiplex PCR, and TCRdb kept only the in-frame ones, dropping some. The sample has about 65,000 clones, 82% seen once. The junction had 10 bases not matched to a gene; V was cut back by 5 bases and J by 6 bases. In germline, CDR1 is SGHRS, CDR2 YFSETQ. This CDR3 has 14 residues. The clonotype originates from a human donor in a cohort sampled during active COVID-19. The specimen was peripheral blood. The V and J genes are TRBV5-1 and TRBJ1-1, with 7 bases lining up with TRBD1. CDR3 sequence: CASSSLGQDAEAFF. The CDR3 DNA follows: TGCGCCAGCAGTTCCTTAGGACAGGACGCTGAAGCTTTCTTT.